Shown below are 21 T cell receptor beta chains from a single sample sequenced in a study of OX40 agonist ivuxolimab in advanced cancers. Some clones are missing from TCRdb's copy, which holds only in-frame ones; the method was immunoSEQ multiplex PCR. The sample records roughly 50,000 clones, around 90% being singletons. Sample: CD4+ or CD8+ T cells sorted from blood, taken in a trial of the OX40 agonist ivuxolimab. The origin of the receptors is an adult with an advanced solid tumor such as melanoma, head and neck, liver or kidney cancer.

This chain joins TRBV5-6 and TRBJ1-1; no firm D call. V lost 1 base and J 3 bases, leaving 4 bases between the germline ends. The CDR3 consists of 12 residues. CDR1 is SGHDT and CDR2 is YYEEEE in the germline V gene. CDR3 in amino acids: CASSLTHTEAFF. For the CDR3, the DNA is TGTGCCAGCAGCTTGACTCACACTGAAGCTTTCTTT.

The CDR3 protein is CASSSPGQGYYEQYF. CDR3 coding DNA: TGTGCCAGCAGTTCCCCGGGACAGGGGTACTACGAGCAGTACTTC. V is TRBV6-5 and J is TRBJ2-7; 10 nucleotides match TRBD1. Germline V gene sequence: CDR1 MNHEY, CDR2 SVGAGI. With V trimmed by 4 bases and J by 3 bases, 6 bases remained unmatched. The CDR3 has 15 residues.

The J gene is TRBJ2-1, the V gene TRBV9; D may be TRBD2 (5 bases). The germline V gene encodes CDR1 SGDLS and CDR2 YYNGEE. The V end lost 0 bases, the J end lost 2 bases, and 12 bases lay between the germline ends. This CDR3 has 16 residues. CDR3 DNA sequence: TGTGCCAGCAGCGTAGTGGCCGGGATGGCCTACAATGAGCAGTTCTTC. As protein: CASSVVAGMAYNEQFF.

In DNA, the CDR3 is TGCGCCAGCAGCCCCGCGGGGGCGATGAACACTGAAGCTTTCTTT. Translated: CASSPAGAMNTEAFF. The chain uses TRBV5-1 and TRBJ1-1; tentatively, D is TRBD1 (6 bases). The V and J ends lost 4 bases and 0 bases respectively, with 13 bases between them. The length of the CDR3 is 15 residues. The germline V gene encodes CDR1 SGHRS and CDR2 YFSETQ. Full variable domain (rest looked up from reference TRBV5-1 and TRBJ1-1): KAGVTQTPRYLIKTRGQQVTLSCSPISGHRSVSWYQQTPGQGLQFLFEYFSETQRNKGNFPGRFSGRQFSNSRSEMNVSTLELGDSALYLCASSPAGAMNTEAFFGQGTRLTVV.

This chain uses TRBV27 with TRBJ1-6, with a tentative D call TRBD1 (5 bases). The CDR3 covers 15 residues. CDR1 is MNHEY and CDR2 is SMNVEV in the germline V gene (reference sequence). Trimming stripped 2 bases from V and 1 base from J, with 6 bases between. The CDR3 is CASSLEGSYNSPLHF. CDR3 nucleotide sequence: TGTGCCAGCAGTTTAGAGGGGTCCTATAATTCACCCCTCCACTTT.

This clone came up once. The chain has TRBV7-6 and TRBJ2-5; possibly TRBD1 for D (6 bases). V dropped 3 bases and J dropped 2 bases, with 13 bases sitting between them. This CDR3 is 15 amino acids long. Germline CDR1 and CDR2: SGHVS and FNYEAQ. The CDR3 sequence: CASSFGGVGQETQYF. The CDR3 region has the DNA TGTGCCAGCAGCTTTGGGGGCGTTGGGCAAGAGACCCAGTACTTC.

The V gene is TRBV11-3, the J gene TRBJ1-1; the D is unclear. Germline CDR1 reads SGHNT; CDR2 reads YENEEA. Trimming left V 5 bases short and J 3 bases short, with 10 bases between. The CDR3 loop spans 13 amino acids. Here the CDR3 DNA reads TGTGCCAGCAGCCAGAGTCCGGACACTGAAGCTTTCTTT. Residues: CASSQSPDTEAFF.

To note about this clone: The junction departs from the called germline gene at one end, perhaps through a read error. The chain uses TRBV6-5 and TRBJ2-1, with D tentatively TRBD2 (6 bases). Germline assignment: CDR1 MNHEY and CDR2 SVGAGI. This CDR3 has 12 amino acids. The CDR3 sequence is CASSYSRAGLVF. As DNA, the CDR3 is TGTGCCAGCAGTTACTCTCGAGCGGGTCTTGTCTTC.

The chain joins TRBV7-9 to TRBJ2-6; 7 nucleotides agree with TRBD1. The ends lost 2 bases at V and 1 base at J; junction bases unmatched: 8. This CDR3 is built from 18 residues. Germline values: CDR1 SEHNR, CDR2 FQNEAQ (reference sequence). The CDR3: CASSLSQQGESGANVLTF. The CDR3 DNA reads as TGTGCCAGCAGCTTATCTCAGCAGGGGGAATCTGGGGCCAACGTCCTGACTTTC.

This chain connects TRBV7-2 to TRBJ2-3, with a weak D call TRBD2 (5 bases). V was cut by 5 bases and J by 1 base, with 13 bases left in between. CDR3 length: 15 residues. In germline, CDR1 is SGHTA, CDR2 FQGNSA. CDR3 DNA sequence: TGTGCCAGCAGCCCGCAGGTTAGCGGCACAGATACGCAGTATTTT. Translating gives CASSPQVSGTDTQYF.

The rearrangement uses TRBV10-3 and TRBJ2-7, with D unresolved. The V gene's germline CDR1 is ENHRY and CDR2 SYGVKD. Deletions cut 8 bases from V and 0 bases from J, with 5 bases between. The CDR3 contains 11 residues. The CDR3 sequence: CAIGDSYEQYF. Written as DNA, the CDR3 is TGTGCCATCGGGGACTCCTACGAGCAGTACTTC.

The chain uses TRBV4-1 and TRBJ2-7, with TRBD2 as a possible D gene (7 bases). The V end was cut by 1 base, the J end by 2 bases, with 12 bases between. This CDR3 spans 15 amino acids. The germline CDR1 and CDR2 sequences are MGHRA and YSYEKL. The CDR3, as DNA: TGCGCCAGCAGCCAAGTGGGGGGGCTAACCTACGAGCAGTACTTC. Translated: CASSQVGGLTYEQYF.

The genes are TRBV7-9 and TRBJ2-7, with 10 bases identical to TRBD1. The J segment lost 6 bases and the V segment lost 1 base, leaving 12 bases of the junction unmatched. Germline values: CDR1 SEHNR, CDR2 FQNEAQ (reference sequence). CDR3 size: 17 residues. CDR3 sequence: CASSLEALTGTGVEQYF. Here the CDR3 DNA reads TGTGCCAGCAGCTTAGAAGCCCTCACCGGGACAGGGGTCGAGCAGTACTTC.

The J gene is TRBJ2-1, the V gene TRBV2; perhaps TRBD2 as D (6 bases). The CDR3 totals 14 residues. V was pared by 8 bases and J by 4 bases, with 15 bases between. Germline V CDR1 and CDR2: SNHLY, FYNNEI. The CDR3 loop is CASGGEWGYNEQFF. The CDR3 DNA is TGTGCCAGCGGAGGGGAATGGGGTTACAATGAGCAGTTCTTC.

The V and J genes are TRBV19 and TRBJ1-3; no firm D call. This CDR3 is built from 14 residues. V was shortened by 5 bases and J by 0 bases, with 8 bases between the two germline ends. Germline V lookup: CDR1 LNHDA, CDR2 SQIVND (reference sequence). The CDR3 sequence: CASSVANSGNTIYF. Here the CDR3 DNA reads TGTGCCAGTAGTGTCGCGAACTCTGGAAACACCATATATTTT.

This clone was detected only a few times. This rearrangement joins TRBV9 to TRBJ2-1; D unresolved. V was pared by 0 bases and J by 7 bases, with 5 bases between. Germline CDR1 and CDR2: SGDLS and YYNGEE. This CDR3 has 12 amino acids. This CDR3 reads CASSVGLNEQFF. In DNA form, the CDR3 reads TGTGCCAGCAGCGTAGGGTTGAATGAGCAGTTCTTC.

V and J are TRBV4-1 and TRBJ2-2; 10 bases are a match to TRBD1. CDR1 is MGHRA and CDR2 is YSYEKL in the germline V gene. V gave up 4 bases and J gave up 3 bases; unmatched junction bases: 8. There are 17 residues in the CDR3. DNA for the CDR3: TGCGCCAGCAGCCGTCGACAGGGGGCTAGGGACACCGGGGAGCTGTTTTTT. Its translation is CASSRRQGARDTGELFF.

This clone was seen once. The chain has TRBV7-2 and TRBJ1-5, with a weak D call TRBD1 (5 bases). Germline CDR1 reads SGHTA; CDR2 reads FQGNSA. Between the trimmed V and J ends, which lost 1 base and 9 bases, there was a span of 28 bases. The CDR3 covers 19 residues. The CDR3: CASSLESPSRSRGVGPQHF. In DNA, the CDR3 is TGTGCCAGCAGCTTAGAGTCGCCCTCCAGGTCGCGGGGGGTTGGGCCCCAGCATTTT.

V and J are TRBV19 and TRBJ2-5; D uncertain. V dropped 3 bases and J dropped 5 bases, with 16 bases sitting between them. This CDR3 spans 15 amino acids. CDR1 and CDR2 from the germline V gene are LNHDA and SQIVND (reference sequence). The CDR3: CASSIGKGFTETQYF. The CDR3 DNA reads TGTGCCAGTAGTATTGGAAAGGGATTCACCGAGACCCAGTACTTC.

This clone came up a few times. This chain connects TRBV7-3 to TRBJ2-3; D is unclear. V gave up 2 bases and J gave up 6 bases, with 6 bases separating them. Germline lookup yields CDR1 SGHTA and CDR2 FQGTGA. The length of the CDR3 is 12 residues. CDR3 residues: CASSLPGDTQYF. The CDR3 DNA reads TGTGCCAGCAGCTTACCCGGGGATACGCAGTATTTT.

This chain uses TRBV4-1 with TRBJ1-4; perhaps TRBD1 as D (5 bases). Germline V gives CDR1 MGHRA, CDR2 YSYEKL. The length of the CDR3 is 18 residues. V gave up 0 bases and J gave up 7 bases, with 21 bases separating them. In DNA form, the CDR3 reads TGCGCCAGCAGCCAAGAGCAGGGTAGAAATGGTCGGCGTGAAAAACTGTTTTTT. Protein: CASSQEQGRNGRREKLFF.